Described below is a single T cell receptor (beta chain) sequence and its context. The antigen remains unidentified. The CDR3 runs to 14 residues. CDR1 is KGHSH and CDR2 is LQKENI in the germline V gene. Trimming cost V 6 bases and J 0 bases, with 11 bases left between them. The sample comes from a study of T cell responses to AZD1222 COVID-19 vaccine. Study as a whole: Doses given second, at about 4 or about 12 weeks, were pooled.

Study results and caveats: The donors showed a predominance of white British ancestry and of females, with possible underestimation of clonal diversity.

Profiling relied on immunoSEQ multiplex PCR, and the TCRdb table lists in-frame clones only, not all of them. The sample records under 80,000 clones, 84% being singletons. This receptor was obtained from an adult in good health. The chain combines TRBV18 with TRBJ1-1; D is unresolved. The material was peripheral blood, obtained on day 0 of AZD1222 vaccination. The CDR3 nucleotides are TGTGCCAGCTCCCTCTTACACGTGAACACTGAAGCTTTCTTT. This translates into CASSLLHVNTEAFF.